The sequence of this TCR beta chain was determined in a study of T cells in Graves' hyperthyroidism and ophthalmopathy. On the study more broadly: Pretreatment peripheral blood was obtained at initial diagnosis. Overall study findings and caveats: Blood also showed most of the thyroid clonotypes that were expanded above 0.001.

Amplification targeted TCR beta CDR3 regions from RNA transcripts. First-round RT-PCR with HTBI primers amplified the TCR CDR3 region. Via MiXCR, TCRdb re-called the multiplex PCR reads, giving one row per CDR3 protein. The data show about 550,000 distinct CDR3 sequences, 20% to 25% seen once. V lost 7 bases to trimming and J lost 1 base, with 4 bases between them. In germline, CDR1 is MNHEY, CDR2 SVGAGI. The CDR3 consists of 11 residues. This clonotype was detected many times. What it binds is unknown. Diagnostic assessment was based on clinical symptoms, serum thyroxine and TRAb, thyroid ultrasound and orbital computed tomography. It was over 9.5 ml of fresh peripheral blood that supplied the PBMCs.

V usage is TRBV6-5 and J usage is TRBJ1-1; unclear D gene. The sample taken for sequencing was blood. This TCR derives from a man aged 18 to 29 with Graves' hyperthyroidism. As DNA, the CDR3 is TGTGCCAGCACCGGGAACACTGAAGCTTTCTTT. Translation gives CASTGNTEAFF.